This T cell receptor beta chain is drawn from a study of blood T cell repertoires in COVID-19. Study overall: Samples came from the United States, Italy and Spain, spanning acute and convalescent COVID-19.

Under the authors' procedure: Nucleated cell number was recorded as an estimate derived from reference gene primer amplification. Generated by immunoSEQ multiplex PCR, the TCRdb table keeps only in-frame clones and is missing some. V and J calls and clone size are given by that table; D and trimming were obtained from the DNA. The sample records 190,000 or so clones, 78% being singletons. Trimming took off 2 bases at V and 5 bases at J, with 10 bases between the two ends. CDR1 is KGHSH, CDR2 LQKENI, per germline. The CDR3 contains 15 residues. This TCR derives from a woman over 75 with active or convalescent COVID-19. The chain is built from TRBV18 and TRBJ1-6, with a possible D match to TRBD1 (5 bases). The sequenced material came from peripheral blood. CDR3 amino acids: CASSPIGQDNSPLHF. CDR3 in DNA: TGTGCCAGCTCACCAATAGGACAAGATAATTCACCCCTCCACTTT.